The 6 T cell receptor beta chains in this list originate from one sample, sequenced in a study of shared clonotypes between healthy human individuals. Sequenced by immunoSEQ multiplex PCR; TCRdb stores in-frame clones only, minus some. The table shows some 1 million clones, with 70% to 80% occurring only once. Material: memory CD4+ T cells sorted from blood. Subset specified: CD45RA-negative fraction. These receptors came from a man in his late teens or twenties in good health.

V and J are TRBV18 and TRBJ1-2; a weak D match, TRBD1 (6 bases). The V and J ends lost 3 bases and 8 bases respectively, with 19 bases between them. The CDR3 has 15 amino acids. Germline values: CDR1 KGHSH, CDR2 LQKENI. Written as DNA, the CDR3 is TGTGCCAGCTCACCTCAACACCAGGGGTTGGTAGGCTACACCTTC. Residues: CASSPQHQGLVGYTF.

This clone is a singleton in its sample. Other nucleotide sequences in the sample specify the same CDR3. The rearrangement uses TRBV6-5 and TRBJ1-2; 7 bases agree with TRBD1. This CDR3 spans 14 amino acids. V dropped 6 bases and J dropped 4; count of bases not matched to a gene: 8. Germline CDR1 reads MNHEY; CDR2 reads SVGAGI. The CDR3: CASSSGGGGYGYTF. CDR3 bases: TGTGCCAGCAGCTCAGGAGGGGGCGGCTATGGCTACACCTTC.

The V call is TRBV4-1, the J call TRBJ2-1; possible D gene TRBD2, 6 bases. V was cut by 1 base and J by 2 bases, with 12 bases left in between. The germline V gene has CDR1 MGHRA and CDR2 YSYEKL. This CDR3 spans 16 amino acids. The DNA for the CDR3 is TGCGCCAGCAGCCAAGTGGCGCGGGAACCCTACAATGAGCAGTTCTTC. Encoded protein: CASSQVAREPYNEQFF.

The gene calls are TRBV21-1 and TRBJ2-7; the listed D gene, TRBD2, was not tested against the DNA. TRBV21-1 is a documented pseudogene. The CDR3 spans 13 residues. The CDR3 protein is CASSKAFLYEQYF. The DNA for the CDR3 is TGTGCCAGCAGCAAAGCCTTCCTTTACGAGCAGTACTTC.

This clone was recorded once. The chain joins TRBV29-1 to TRBJ2-6; 7 bases align to TRBD2. V was pared by 7 bases and J by 2 bases, with 8 bases of the junction left unmatched. This CDR3 contains 15 residues. Per the germline V gene, CDR1 is SQVTM and CDR2 is ANQGSEA. The chain's CDR3 is CSAPGGGPGANVLTF. The CDR3 nucleotides read TGCAGCGCCCCGGGAGGCGGGCCTGGGGCCAACGTCCTGACTTTC.

CDR3 amino acids: CATSRDHRSWETQYF. Here the CDR3 DNA reads TGTGCCACCAGCAGAGATCATAGGTCCTGGGAGACCCAGTACTTC. This chain connects TRBV15 to TRBJ2-5, with D uncertain. Germline V gene lookup returns CDR1 LNHNV and CDR2 YYDKDF (reference sequence). Trimming removed 0 bases from V and 5 bases from J, with 13 bases in between. This CDR3 spans 15 amino acids.